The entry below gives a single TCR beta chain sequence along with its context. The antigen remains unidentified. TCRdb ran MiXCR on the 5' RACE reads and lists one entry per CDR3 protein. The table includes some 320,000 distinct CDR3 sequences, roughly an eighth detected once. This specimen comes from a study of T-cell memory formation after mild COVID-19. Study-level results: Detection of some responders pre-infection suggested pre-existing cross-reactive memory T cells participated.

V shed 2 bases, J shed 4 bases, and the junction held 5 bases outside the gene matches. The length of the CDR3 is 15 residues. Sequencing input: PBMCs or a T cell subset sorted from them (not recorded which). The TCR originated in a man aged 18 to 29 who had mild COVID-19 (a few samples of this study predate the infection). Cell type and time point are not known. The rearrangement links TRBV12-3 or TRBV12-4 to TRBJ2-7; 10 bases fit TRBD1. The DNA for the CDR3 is TGTGCCAGCAGTTTAATGGGGACAGGGGAGTACGAGCAGTACTTC. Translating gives CASSLMGTGEYEQYF.